In this sample, the clone carrying this TCR beta chain turned up a few times. The antigen remains unidentified. The entry originates in a study of beta chain features in type 1 diabetes. Across the whole study: All samples together contributed 85 million to 120 million sorted cells for examination.

Study-level findings and limits: Moderate but significant shortening of TCRB CDR3s was recorded in all four CD4+ subsets from Type 1 diabetes patients. Patients showed naive, central memory and Treg TCRB repertoires that appeared more similar than those of healthy donors.

Each sorted population was over 98% pure. The CDR3 has 14 amino acids. The ends were cut back, 5 bases at V and 2 bases at J, with 12 bases in the middle. Looked up from germline, CDR1 is LNHDA and CDR2 is SQIVND (reference sequence). cDNA synthesis used the whole RNA isolate, giving expressed TCRB sequences. Only in-frame clones appear in the TCRdb table, and some are missing; sequencing was by immunoSEQ multiplex PCR. Of 600,000 or so clones listed, roughly 12% were seen once; the top ten hold more than 0.095%. This clonotype was obtained from a man aged 25-40 years with type 1 diabetes. The chain recombines TRBV19 with TRBJ1-1; TRBD1 might be the D (5 bases). The sample taken for sequencing was naive CD4+ T cells from blood. The CDR3 DNA is TGTGCCAGTAGTCCAGGGACCTTTAACACTGAAGCTTTCTTT. Residues: CASSPGTFNTEAFF.